Reported below is one T cell receptor (beta chain). This clone was picked up one time. Its binding antigen is unknown. No quality values exist for individual bases; no much larger clone is one base distant. V loses 0 bases, J loses 2 bases, and the germline ends lie 13 bases apart. CDR1 and CDR2 (SGHRS, YFSETQ) derive from the germline V gene. CDR3 length: 16 amino acids, cysteine to phenylalanine. The entry retains the CDR3 DNA only, 48 bases that are in frame from base 1. The data originate from a study of a mutant IDH1 vaccine in newly diagnosed glioma (dated by TCRdb to about 2021). About the full investigation: Vaccination began 4-6 weeks after radiotherapy alone, or alongside temozolomide cycles in the chemotherapy-containing groups. The 30 to 40 treated patients were around 62% male and roughly 40% female, with a mean age of 40.4 years. Visit V12 was the week-35 safety follow-up and visit V13 was the week-47 end of study. Prior to enrollment, standard therapy consisting of radiotherapy alone, temozolomide alone, or radiochemotherapy with temozolomide had been administered to patients, with the combination being received by most patients. Peripheral blood was collected at six visits: V03 (baseline), V05, V07, V10, V12 and V13. For exploratory analyses, longitudinal TCRB deep sequencing was carried out in under 30 treated patients wherever samples were available. Study-wide conclusions, independent of this receptor: PBMC samples for TCRB deep sequencing were selected based on availability. Across multiple MHC alleles, vaccine-induced immune responses were seen in 93.3% of patients. Pseudoprogression appeared unrelated to alterations in the top peripheral T cell clonotypes detected by TCRB sequencing. The authors stated that sample limitations prevented analyses of patient blood samples from being reproduced.

Library preparation was by the immunoSEQ multiplex PCR assay. The hsTCRB Kit was used according to the manufacturer's protocol to amplify rearranged TCR beta chain sequences. TCRB libraries were sequenced on an Illumina MiSeq. For the original study's pipeline: The proprietary platform of the kit vendor was used for demultiplexing, trimming and gene mapping. TCRdb obtained this table from immuneACCESS and retained in-frame rearrangements with V and J assigned. These tables miss some clones; where compared with another copy, unresolved V genes account for less than half of the shortfall, and the remainder is unexplained. V and J calls and clone size are those listed in that table; D and trimming were worked out from the DNA. Here the sample has tens of thousands of clones; approximately 87% occur a single time. The ten largest make up roughly 1.6% of the sample. According to the study, the label for this sample's time point signals: week 35, safety follow-up. Each vaccine dose was 300 ug of a 20-mer mutant IDH1 peptide in Montanide, given subcutaneously with topical imiquimod. Across visits V03 through V10, patients got a total of eight vaccinations, given in weeks 1, 3, 5, 7, 11, 15, 19 and 23. All donors had newly diagnosed IDH1-mutant astrocytomas of WHO grade 3 or 4 that showed loss of nuclear ATRX. The samples were drawn from NOA16, a multicentre, single-arm, open-label phase I trial in Germany that tested a mutant IDH1 peptide vaccine in humans for the first time. Genomic DNA for TCRB sequencing was extracted from EDTA blood using the DNeasy Blood and Tissue Kit.

This sequence originates from a middle-aged man with glioma. The sequence is built from TRBV5-1 and TRBJ2-3; a weak D assignment points to TRBD1 (6 bases agree). Sequencing used PBMCs, obtained from a glioma patient whose treatment included an IDH1 peptide vaccine. The nucleotide sequence reads as follows: TGCGCCAGCAGCTTGGGATTGGGGGCGGCCACAGATACGCAGTATTTT. This yields the protein CASSLGLGAATDTQYF. Extended through the reference TRBV5-1 and TRBJ2-3 proteins, this CDR3 yields the full variable domain: KAGVTQTPRYLIKTRGQQVTLSCSPISGHRSVSWYQQTPGQGLQFLFEYFSETQRNKGNFPGRFSGRQFSNSRSEMNVSTLELGDSALYLCASSLGLGAATDTQYFGPGTRLTVL.